This paragraph reports one T cell receptor beta chain. Its antigen is not yet known. Per-nucleotide qualities are absent, and no much larger clonotype sits a single base away. For TCR beta library preparation, around 2 micrograms of genomic DNA were isolated from cryopreserved PBMCs. Longitudinal blood samples from CLL patients on ibrutinib monotherapy underwent high-throughput TCR beta sequencing. The patients took part in an open-label, single-center phase 2 trial of ibrutinib monotherapy. Each clonotype received, on average, around 10x coverage in deep resolution sequencing performed on a MiSeq, where the target depth lay between 1 in 1 million and 1 in 200,000 T cells. The immunoSEQ hsTCRB Kit was used to generate the TCR beta libraries. Regarding the original processing steps: The data were analyzed with ImmunoSEQ Analyzer and ImmunoSEQ Data Assistant, and V, D and J gene assignments followed IMGT definitions. Clonality was computed as one minus normalized Shannon entropy of productive rearrangement frequencies, ranging from 0 to 1. Only overrepresented clonotypes making up at least 0.05% of each patient's repertoire were included in the public clonotype analysis. Some twelve repertoires from age-matched healthy donors, obtained from immuneACCESS, served as clonality controls. Drawn from immuneACCESS, this table holds only the in-frame rearrangements with V and J called that TCRdb kept. Clones are partly lost; checked studies trace under half to an unresolved V gene and leave the rest unexplained. For V, J and clone size, that table is used; D and trimming come from the DNA. Here the sample has some 300,000 clones; around four fifths occur a single time. Of the sample, over 6.5% falls within the top ten clones.

Inclusive of the bounding cysteine and phenylalanine, the CDR3 is 12 residues long. The retained sequence is limited to the CDR3, 36 bases, with the frame set at the first base. The V and J ends are trimmed by 4 bases and 4 bases, leaving 8 bases between them. This specimen comes from a study of cytotoxic CD8 clonotypes in ibrutinib-treated CLL (dated by TCRdb to the early 2020s). Looking at the study overall: The cohort was composed of roughly ten relapsed/refractory and roughly 16 treatment-naive patients; IGHV unmutated status was identified in 17 patients. Samples at response were collected after a median of approximately twelve months of treatment, with a range of about 6 to 36 months. Of the 90 or so people in the trial, around 25 had longitudinal samples available. Cryopreserved peripheral blood mononuclear cells were obtained before treatment, at response, and at either sustained remission or disease progression. Responses were partial in approximately 24 patients and complete in 2; after median about 5.5 years follow-up, roughly 15 stayed in remission and some twelve progressed. An average of about 250,000 productive templates and 94,082 productive rearrangements was obtained per sample.

Paper-wide results and their limitations: Baseline clonality exceeded that of age-matched healthy donors and correlated strongly with circulating CD8+ T-cell counts. Clonality increased at ibrutinib response, stayed stable in sustained remission, and fell back toward baseline at progression. Sampling times were not matched between sustained-remission and progressing patients, and lymph node repertoires were not studied. Public clonotypes were rare and either contracted or stayed stable during treatment, and the rise in clonality at ibrutinib response reflected the expansion of private clonotypes.

The chain joins TRBV23-1 to TRBJ2-7, with the identity of the D gene unclear. TRBV23-1 counts as an open reading frame of uncertain function. The clonotype was recovered from a human donor with chronic lymphocytic leukemia. The sequences come from PBMCs, collected before ibrutinib treatment. The CDR3 reads as follows: CASSPATYEQYF. In nucleotides, the sequence is TGCGCCAGCAGTCCGGCGACTTACGAGCAGTACTTC.